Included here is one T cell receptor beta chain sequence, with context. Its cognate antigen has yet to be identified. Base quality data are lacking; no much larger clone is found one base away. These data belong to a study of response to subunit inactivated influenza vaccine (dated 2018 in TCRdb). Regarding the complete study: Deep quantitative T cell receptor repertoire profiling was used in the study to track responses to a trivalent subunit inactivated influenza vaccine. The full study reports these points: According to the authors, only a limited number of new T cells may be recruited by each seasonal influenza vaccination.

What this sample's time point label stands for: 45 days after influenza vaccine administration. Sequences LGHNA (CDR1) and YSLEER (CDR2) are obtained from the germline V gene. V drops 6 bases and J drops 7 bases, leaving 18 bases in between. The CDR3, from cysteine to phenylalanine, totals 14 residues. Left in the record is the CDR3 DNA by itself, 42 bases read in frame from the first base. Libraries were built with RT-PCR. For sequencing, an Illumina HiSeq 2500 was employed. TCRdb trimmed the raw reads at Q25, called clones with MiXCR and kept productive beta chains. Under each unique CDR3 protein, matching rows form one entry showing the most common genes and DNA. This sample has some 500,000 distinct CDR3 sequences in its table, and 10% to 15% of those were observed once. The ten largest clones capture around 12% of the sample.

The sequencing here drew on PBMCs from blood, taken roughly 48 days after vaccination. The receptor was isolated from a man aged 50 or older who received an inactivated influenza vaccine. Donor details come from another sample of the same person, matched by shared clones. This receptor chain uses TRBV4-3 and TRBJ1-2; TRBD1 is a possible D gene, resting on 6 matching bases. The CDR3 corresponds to CASRRDTLTGGYTF. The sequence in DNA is TGCGCCAGCAGGCGGGACACCTTAACTGGTGGCTACACCTTC.